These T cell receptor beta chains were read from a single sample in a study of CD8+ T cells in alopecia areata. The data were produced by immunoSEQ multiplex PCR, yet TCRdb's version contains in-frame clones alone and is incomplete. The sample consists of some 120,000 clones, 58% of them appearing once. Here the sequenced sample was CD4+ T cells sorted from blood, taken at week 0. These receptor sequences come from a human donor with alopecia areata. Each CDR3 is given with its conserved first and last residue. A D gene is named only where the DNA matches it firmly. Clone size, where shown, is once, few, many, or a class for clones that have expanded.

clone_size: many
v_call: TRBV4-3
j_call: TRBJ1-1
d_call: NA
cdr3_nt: TGCGCCAGCAGCCTAGCCGGACGGAACACTGAAGCTTTCTTT
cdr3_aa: CASSLAGRNTEAFF

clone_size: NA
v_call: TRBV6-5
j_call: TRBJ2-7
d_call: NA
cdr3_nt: TGTGCCAGCAGGAGACAGATAACCTACGAGCAGTACTTC
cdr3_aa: CASRRQITYEQYF

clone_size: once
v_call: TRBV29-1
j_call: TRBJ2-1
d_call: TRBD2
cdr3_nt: TGCAGCGTCCCCCCGGCGGGGAGGGATGAGCAGTTCTTC
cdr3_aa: CSVPPAGRDEQFF

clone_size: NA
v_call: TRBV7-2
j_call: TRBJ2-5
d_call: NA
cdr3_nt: TGTGCCAGCAGCTTTGGTGGCTGGGGAGAGACCCAGTACTTC
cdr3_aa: CASSFGGWGETQYF

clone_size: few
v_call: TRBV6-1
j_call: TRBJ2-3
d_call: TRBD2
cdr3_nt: TGTGCCAGCATGCGGGAGTGGGGCACAGATACGCAGTATTTT
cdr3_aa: CASMREWGTDTQYF

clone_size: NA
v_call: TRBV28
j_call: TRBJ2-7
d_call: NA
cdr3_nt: TGTGCCAGCAGTGCTCAGGGGTCGGGCTCCTACGAGCAGTACTTC
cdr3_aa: CASSAQGSGSYEQYF

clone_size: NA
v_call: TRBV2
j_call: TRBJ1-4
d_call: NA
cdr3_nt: TGTGCCAGCCGGGTAGAAAAACTGTTTTTT
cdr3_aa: CASRVEKLFF

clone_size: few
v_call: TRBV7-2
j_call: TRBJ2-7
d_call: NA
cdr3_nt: TGTGCCAGCAGCTTAGGTTCTCGCGGGCGCGCCCCCTACGAGCAGTACTTC
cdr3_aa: CASSLGSRGRAPYEQYF

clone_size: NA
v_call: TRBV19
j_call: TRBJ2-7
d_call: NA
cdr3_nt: TGTGCCAGTAGTAGGCCCGGAATCTACGAGCAGTACTTC
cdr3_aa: CASSRPGIYEQYF

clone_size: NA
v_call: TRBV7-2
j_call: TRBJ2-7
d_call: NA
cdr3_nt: TGTGCCAGCAGCTCCGGACCCTCCTACGAGCAGTACTTC
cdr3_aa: CASSSGPSYEQYF

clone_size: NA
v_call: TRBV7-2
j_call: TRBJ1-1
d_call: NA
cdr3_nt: TGTGCCAGCAGCTTATTTCAGGGGTTGAACACTGAAGCTTTCTTT
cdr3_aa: CASSLFQGLNTEAFF

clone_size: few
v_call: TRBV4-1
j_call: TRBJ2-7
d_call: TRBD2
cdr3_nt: TGCGCCAGCAGCTACGGACTAGCGGGAACACGCGAGCAGTACTTC
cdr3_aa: CASSYGLAGTREQYF

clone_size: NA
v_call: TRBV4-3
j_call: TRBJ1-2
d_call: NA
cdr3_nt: TGCGCCAGCAGCCAAGTACGGGGAGTGGGTGGCTACACCTTC
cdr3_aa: CASSQVRGVGGYTF

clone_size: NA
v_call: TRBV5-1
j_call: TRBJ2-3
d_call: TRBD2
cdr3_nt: TGCGCCAGCAGCTACACCGGGACTAGCGGCACAGATACGCAGTATTTT
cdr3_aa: CASSYTGTSGTDTQYF

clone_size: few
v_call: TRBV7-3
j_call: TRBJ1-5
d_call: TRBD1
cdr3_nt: TGTGCCAGCAGCTTAATTGGGGGACAGGGGGGTCAGCCCCAGCATTTT
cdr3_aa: CASSLIGGQGGQPQHF

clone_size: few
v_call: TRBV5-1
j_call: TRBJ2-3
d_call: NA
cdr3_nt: TGCGCCAGCAGCCTGACTGGGACAACTAGCACAGATACGCAGTATTTT
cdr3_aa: CASSLTGTTSTDTQYF

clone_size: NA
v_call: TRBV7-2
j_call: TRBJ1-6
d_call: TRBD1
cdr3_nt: TGTGCCAGCAGCGAACAACAGGGACAGGCTTGGCCCCTCCACTTT
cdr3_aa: CASSEQQGQAWPLHF

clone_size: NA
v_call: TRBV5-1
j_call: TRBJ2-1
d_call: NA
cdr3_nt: TGCGCCAGCAGCGGGGACAACGACTACAATGAGCAGTTCTTC
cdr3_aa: CASSGDNDYNEQFF

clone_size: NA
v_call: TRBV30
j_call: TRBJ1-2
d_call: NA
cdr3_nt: TGTGCCTTCCGCCGGCAGGGGAATGGCTACACCTTC
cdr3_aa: CAFRRQGNGYTF

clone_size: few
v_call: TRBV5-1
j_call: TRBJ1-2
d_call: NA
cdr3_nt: TGCGCCAGCAGCCCGGAGGCCGGGAACTATGGCTACACCTTC
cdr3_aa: CASSPEAGNYGYTF

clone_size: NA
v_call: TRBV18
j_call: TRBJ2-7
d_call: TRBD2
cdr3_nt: TGTGCCAGCTCACCAGCCGCGGTAGCGGGGGGCCGAAACTACGAGCAGTACTTC
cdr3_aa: CASSPAAVAGGRNYEQYF

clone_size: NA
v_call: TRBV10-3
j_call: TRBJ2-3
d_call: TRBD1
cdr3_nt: TGTGCCATCAGTGTGGGACAGAGAGATACGCAGTATTTT
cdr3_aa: CAISVGQRDTQYF

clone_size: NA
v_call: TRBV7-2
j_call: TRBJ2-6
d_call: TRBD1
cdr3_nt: TGTGCCAGCAGCCCGGACAGGACCGGGGTTGGCGGGGCCAACGTCCTGACTTTC
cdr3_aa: CASSPDRTGVGGANVLTF

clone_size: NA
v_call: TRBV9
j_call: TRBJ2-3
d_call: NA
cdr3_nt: TGTGCCAGCAGCCCCCTCAATGTGGGGCGGGGCATGCGGCCGGATACGCAGTATTTT
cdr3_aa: CASSPLNVGRGMRPDTQYF

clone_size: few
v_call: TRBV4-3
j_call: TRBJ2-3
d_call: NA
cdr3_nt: TGCGCCAGCAGCCAAGCTCTCTCGAAAGCGGGCACAGATACGCAGTATTTT
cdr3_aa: CASSQALSKAGTDTQYF

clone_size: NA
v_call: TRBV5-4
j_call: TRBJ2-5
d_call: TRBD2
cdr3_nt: TGTGCCAGCAGCTATCCGGGACTAGCGGGAGAAGAGACCCAGTACTTC
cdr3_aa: CASSYPGLAGEETQYF

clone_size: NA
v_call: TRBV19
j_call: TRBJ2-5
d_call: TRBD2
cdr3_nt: TGTGCCAGTAGTACGGCTAGCGGGAAAGAGACCCAGTACTTC
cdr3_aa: CASSTASGKETQYF

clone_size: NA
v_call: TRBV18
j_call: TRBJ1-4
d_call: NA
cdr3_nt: TGTGCCAGCTCACGCGCCGGGGGTGAAAAACTGTTTTTT
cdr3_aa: CASSRAGGEKLFF

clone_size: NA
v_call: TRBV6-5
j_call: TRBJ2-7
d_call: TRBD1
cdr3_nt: TGTGCCAGCAGTTTATCAGGACAGGGTAACTACGAGCAGTACTTC
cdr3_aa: CASSLSGQGNYEQYF

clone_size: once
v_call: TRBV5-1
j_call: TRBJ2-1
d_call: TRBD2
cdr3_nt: TGCGCCAGCAGCTTGGCGGGACTAGCGTTTGAGCAGTTCTTC
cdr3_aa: CASSLAGLAFEQFF

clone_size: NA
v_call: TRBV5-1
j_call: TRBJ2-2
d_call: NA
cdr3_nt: TGCGCCAGCAGCTCCACAATTAGAACCGGGGAGCTGTTTTTT
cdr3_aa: CASSSTIRTGELFF

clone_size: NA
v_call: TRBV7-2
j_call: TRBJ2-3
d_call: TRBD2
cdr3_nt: TGTGCCAGCAGCTTAGCTTTGACTAGCGAGAAGTATTTT
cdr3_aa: CASSLALTSEKYF

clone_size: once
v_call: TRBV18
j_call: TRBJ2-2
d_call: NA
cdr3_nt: TGTGCCAGCTTAAAGACTGGTAACACCGGGGAGCTGTTTTTT
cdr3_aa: CASLKTGNTGELFF

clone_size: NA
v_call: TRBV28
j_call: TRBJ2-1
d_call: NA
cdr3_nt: TGTGCCAGCAGTTTCTTATCCGGGACCGACTACAATGAGCAGTTCTTC
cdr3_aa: CASSFLSGTDYNEQFF

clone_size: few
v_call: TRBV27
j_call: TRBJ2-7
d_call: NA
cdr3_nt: TGTGCCAGCGGCTTCTGGGGGTCGTCCTACGAGCAGTACTTC
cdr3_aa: CASGFWGSSYEQYF

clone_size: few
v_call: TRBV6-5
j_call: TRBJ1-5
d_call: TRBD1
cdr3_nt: TGTGCCAGCAGGAGGACAGGGTGGGGCAATCAGCCCCAGCATTTT
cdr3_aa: CASRRTGWGNQPQHF

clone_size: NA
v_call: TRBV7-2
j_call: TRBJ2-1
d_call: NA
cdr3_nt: TGTGCCAGCAGCCGAGACTATACCGATGAGCAGTTCTTC
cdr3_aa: CASSRDYTDEQFF

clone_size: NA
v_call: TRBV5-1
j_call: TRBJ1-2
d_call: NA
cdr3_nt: TGCGCCAGCAGCTTGGTGGGTAACTATGGCTACACCTTC
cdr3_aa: CASSLVGNYGYTF

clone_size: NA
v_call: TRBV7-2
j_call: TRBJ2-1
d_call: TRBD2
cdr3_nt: TGTGCCAGCAGCAAGGGACTAGCGACTGGTAATGAGCAGTTCTTC
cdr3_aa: CASSKGLATGNEQFF

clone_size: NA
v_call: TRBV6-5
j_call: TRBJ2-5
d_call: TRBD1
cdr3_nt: TGTGCCAGCAGTTCCAGACAGGGGATGGAGACCCAGTACTTC
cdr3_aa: CASSSRQGMETQYF

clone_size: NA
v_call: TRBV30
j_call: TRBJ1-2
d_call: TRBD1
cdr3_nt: TGTGCCTGGAGTACCGGACAGGGAGGGTATGGCTACGCCTTC
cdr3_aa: CAWSTGQGGYGYAF

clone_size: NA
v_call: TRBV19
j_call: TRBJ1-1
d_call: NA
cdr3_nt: TGTGCCAGTAGCTCCTCGGGAGGTTGGGCTTTCTTT
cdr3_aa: CASSSSGGWAFF

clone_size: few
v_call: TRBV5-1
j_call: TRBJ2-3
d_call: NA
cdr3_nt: TGCGCCAGCAGCCGAGCGGTGAGCACAGATACGCAGTATTTT
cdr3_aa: CASSRAVSTDTQYF